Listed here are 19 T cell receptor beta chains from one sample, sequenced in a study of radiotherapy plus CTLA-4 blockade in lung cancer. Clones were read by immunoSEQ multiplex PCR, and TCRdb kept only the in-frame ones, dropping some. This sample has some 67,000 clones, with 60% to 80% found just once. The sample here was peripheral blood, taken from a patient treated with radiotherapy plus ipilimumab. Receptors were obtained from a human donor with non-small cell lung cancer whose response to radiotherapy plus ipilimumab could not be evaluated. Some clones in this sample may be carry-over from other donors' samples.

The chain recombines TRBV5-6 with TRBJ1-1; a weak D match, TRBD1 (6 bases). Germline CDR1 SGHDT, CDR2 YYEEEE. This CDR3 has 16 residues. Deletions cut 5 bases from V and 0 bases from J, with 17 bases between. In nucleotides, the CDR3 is TGTGCCAGCAGTCTTCCCCGGGGACATCTGAACACTGAAGCTTTCTTT. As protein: CASSLPRGHLNTEAFF.

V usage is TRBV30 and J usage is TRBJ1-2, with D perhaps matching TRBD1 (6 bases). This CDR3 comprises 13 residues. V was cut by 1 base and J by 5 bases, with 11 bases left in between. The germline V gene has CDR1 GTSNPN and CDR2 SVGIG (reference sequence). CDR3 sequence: CAWSGQAVYGYTF. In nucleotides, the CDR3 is TGTGCCTGGAGTGGACAGGCTGTATATGGCTACACCTTC.

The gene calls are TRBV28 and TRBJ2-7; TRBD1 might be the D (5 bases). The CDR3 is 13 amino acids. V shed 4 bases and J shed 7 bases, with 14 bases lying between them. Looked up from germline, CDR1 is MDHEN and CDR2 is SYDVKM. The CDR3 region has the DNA TGTGCCAGCAGTTCCTCGGCAGGGCTTGAGCAGTACTTC. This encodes CASSSSAGLEQYF.

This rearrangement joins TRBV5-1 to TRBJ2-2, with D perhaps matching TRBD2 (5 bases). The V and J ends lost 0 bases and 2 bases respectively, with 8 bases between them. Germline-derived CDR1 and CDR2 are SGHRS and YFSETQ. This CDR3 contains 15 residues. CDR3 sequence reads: CASSLASSNTGELFF. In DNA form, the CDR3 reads TGCGCCAGCAGCTTGGCGTCTAGCAACACCGGGGAGCTGTTTTTT.

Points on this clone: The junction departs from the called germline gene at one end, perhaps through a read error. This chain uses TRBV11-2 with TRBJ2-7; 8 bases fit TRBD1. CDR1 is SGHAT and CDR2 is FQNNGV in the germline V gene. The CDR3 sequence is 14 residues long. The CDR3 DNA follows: TGTGCCAGCAGATTAGGGACAGGACCCTACGAGCAGTACTTC. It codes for CASRLGTGPYEQYF.

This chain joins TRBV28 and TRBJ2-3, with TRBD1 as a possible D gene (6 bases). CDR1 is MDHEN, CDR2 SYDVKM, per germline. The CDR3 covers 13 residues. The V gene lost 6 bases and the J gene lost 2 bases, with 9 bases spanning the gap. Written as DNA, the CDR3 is TGTGCCAGCAGCAGGACAGACACAGATACGCAGTATTTT. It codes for CASSRTDTDTQYF.

Written as DNA, the CDR3 is TGCAGCGTTGTTACCCCGGGGGGCCTGTTAAATGAGCAGTTCTTC. Protein: CSVVTPGGLLNEQFF. The chain joins TRBV29-1 to TRBJ2-1; TRBD2 is a possible D gene (7 bases). The germline V gene has CDR1 SQVTM and CDR2 ANQGSEA. Trimming stripped 4 bases from V and 7 bases from J, with 20 bases between. The CDR3 extends over 15 amino acids.

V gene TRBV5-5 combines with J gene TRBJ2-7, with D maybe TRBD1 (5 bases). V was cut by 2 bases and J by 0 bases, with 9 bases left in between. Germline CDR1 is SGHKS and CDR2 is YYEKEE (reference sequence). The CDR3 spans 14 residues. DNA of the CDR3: TGTGCCAGCAGCTTCACCAGGGACTCCTACGAGCAGTACTTC. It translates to CASSFTRDSYEQYF.

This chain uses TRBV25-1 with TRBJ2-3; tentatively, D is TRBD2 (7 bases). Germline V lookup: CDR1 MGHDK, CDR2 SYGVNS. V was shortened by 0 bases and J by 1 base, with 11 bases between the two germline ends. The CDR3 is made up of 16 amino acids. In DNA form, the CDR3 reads TGTGCCAGCAGTGAATATAGGGGGGGGCGCACAGATACGCAGTATTTT. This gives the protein CASSEYRGGRTDTQYF. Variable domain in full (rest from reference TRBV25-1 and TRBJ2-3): EADIYQTPRYLVIGTGKKITLECSQTMGHDKMYWYQQDPGMELHLIHYSYGVNSTEKGDLSSESTVSRIRTEHFPLTLESARPSHTSQYLCASSEYRGGRTDTQYFGPGTRLTVL.

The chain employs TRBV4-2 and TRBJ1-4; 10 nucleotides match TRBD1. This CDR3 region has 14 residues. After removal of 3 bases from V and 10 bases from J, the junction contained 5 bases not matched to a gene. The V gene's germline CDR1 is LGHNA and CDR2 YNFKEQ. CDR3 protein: CASSQGTGDVKLFF. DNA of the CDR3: TGTGCCAGCAGCCAGGGGACAGGGGATGTAAAACTGTTTTTT.

CDR3 region: CASSQDFSDTQYF. The CDR3 DNA reads TGTGCCAGCAGCCAAGACTTTTCCGATACGCAGTATTTT. The genes are TRBV14 and TRBJ2-3, with unresolved D. CDR3 length equals 13 residues. Trimming took 0 bases from V and 6 from J, leaving 7 bases between them. Germline V gene lookup returns CDR1 SGHDN and CDR2 FVKESK.

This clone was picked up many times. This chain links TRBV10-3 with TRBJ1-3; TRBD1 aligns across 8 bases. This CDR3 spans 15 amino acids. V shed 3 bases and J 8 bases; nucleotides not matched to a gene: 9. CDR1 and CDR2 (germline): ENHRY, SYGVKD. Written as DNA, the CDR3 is TGTGCCATCAGTGACCCCGGGACAGGAGGCTACACCATATATTTT. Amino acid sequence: CAISDPGTGGYTIYF.

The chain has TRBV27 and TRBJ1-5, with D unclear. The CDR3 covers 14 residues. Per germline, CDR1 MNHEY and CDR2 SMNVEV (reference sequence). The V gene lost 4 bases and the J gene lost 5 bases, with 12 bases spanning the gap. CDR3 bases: TGTGCCAGCAGTTCACTGTACCGGGATCAGCCCCAGCATTTT. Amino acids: CASSSLYRDQPQHF.

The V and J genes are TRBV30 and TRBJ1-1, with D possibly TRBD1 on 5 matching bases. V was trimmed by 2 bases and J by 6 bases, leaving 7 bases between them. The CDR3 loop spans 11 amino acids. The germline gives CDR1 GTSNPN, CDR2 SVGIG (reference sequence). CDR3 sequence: CAWSIGAEAFF. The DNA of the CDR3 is TGTGCCTGGAGTATAGGGGCTGAAGCTTTCTTT.

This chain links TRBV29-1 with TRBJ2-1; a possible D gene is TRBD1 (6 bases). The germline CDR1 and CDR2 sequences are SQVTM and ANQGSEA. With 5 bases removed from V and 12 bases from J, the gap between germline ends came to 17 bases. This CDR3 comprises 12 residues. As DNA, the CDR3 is TGCAGCGTTTCAACAGGGCCGGTCGGGCAGTTCTTC. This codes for CSVSTGPVGQFF.

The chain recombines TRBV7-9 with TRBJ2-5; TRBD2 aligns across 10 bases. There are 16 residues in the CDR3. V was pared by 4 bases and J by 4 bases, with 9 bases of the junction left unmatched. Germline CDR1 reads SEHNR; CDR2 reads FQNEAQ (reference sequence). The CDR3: CASSSRSGGAAETQYF. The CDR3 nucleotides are TGTGCCAGCAGCTCTCGAAGCGGGGGGGCCGCAGAGACCCAGTACTTC. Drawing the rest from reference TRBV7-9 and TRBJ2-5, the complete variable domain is DTGVSQNPRHKITKRGQNVTFRCDPISEHNRLYWYRQTLGQGPEFLTYFQNEAQLEKSRLLSDRFSAERPKGSFSTLEIQRTEQGDSAMYLCASSSRSGGAAETQYFGPGTRLLVL.

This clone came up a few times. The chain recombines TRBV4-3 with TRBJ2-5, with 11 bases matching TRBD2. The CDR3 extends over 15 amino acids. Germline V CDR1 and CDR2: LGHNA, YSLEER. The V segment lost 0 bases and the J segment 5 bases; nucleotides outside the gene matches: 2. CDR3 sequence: CASSQDPSGRETQYF. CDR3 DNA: TGCGCCAGCAGCCAAGATCCTAGCGGGAGGGAGACCCAGTACTTC.

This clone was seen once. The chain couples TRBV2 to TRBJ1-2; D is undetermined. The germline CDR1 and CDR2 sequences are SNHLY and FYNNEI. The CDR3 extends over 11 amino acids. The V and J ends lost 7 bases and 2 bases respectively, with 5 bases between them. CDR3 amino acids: CASTQNYGYTF. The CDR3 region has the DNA TGTGCCAGCACACAGAACTATGGCTACACCTTC.

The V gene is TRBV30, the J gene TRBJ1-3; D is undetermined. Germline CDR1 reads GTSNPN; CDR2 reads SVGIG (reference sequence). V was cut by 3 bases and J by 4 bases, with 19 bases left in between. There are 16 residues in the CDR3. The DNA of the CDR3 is TGTGCCTGGAGGCCCTGGACTAGCTTAGAAGGAAACACCATATATTTT. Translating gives CAWRPWTSLEGNTIYF.